This is a list of T cell receptor beta chains from one sample in a study of cytomegalovirus exposure and HLA in healthy donors. Method: immunoSEQ multiplex PCR; TCRdb's copy keeps in-frame clones and lacks some. The repertoire holds 150,000 to 200,000 clones, with around 84% as singletons. Sequencing was done on a sample of PBMCs. These receptor sequences come from a woman between 18 and 30 years old in good health and CMV-seronegative. Each CDR3 is given with its conserved first and last residue. Each record gives: D gene, J gene, V gene, clone size, CDR3 protein, CDR3 DNA. D genes are given only for firm matches. A row's size may be missing; if present it is once, few, many or a size class.

D gene: TRBD2; J gene: TRBJ2-5; V gene: TRBV7-9; clone size: .; CDR3 protein: CASSALGLAGRETQYF; CDR3 DNA: TGTGCCAGCAGCGCCCTAGGACTAGCGGGAAGAGAGACCCAGTACTTC
D gene: .; J gene: TRBJ1-2; V gene: TRBV1; clone size: .; CDR3 protein: CTSSHGTGAKANYGYTF; CDR3 DNA: TGCACCAGCAGCCACGGGACAGGGGCAAAAGCTAACTATGGCTACACCTTC
D gene: .; J gene: TRBJ1-5; V gene: TRBV28; clone size: .; CDR3 protein: CASSLFGGNPSGQPQHF; CDR3 DNA: TGTGCCAGCAGTTTATTTGGAGGGAACCCATCAGGTCAGCCCCAGCATTTT
D gene: .; J gene: TRBJ2-6; V gene: TRBV19; clone size: .; CDR3 protein: CASSIELSGANVLTF; CDR3 DNA: TGTGCCAGTAGTATCGAGCTCTCTGGGGCCAACGTCCTGACTTTC
D gene: TRBD1; J gene: TRBJ2-1; V gene: TRBV20-1; clone size: .; CDR3 protein: CSAPKDRAMFF; CDR3 DNA: TGCAGTGCGCCCAAGGACAGGGCCATGTTCTTC
D gene: .; J gene: TRBJ1-1; V gene: TRBV6-6; clone size: .; CDR3 protein: CASSRQGSEAFF; CDR3 DNA: TGTGCCAGCAGTAGGCAGGGGTCTGAAGCTTTCTTT
D gene: TRBD2; J gene: TRBJ2-3; V gene: TRBV4-1; clone size: once; CDR3 protein: CASSQPRLAGGTDTQYF; CDR3 DNA: TGCGCCAGCAGCCAACCCCGACTAGCGGGGGGCACAGATACGCAGTATTTT
D gene: .; J gene: TRBJ1-1; V gene: TRBV18; clone size: .; CDR3 protein: CASSPLDMEAEAFF; CDR3 DNA: TGTGCCAGCTCACCACTTGACATGGAGGCTGAAGCTTTCTTT
D gene: TRBD2; J gene: TRBJ2-3; V gene: TRBV5-1; clone size: .; CDR3 protein: CASSLGSSGGTDTQYF; CDR3 DNA: TGCGCCAGCAGCTTGGGGTCTAGCGGGGGTACAGATACGCAGTATTTT
D gene: TRBD2; J gene: TRBJ2-1; V gene: TRBV27; clone size: .; CDR3 protein: CASSLSVWVAGGLPYNEQFF; CDR3 DNA: TGTGCCAGCAGTTTATCCGTATGGGTAGCGGGAGGGTTGCCTTACAATGAGCAGTTCTTC
D gene: .; J gene: TRBJ2-1; V gene: TRBV28; clone size: .; CDR3 protein: CASGRLRQFF; CDR3 DNA: TGTGCCAGCGGGAGGTTACGGCAGTTCTTC
D gene: .; J gene: TRBJ2-5; V gene: TRBV5-1; clone size: .; CDR3 protein: CASSHRGGPETQYF; CDR3 DNA: TGCGCCAGCAGCCACCGAGGCGGGCCGGAGACCCAGTACTTC
D gene: .; J gene: TRBJ2-2; V gene: TRBV7-8; clone size: .; CDR3 protein: CASSFAGPGDGGELFF; CDR3 DNA: TGTGCCAGCAGCTTTGCAGGGCCTGGTGACGGCGGGGAGCTGTTTTTT
D gene: TRBD2; J gene: TRBJ2-2; V gene: TRBV10-3; clone size: few; CDR3 protein: CAISGGLSGGPNTGELFF; CDR3 DNA: TGTGCCATCAGTGGTGGGCTCAGCGGGGGCCCGAACACCGGGGAGCTGTTTTTT
D gene: .; J gene: TRBJ2-5; V gene: TRBV19; clone size: once; CDR3 protein: CASSKHKGAGETQYF; CDR3 DNA: TGTGCCAGTAGCAAGCATAAAGGGGCTGGGGAGACCCAGTACTTC
D gene: .; J gene: TRBJ2-7; V gene: TRBV30; clone size: few; CDR3 protein: CAWSFSQGMREQYF; CDR3 DNA: TGTGCCTGGAGTTTTTCACAGGGTATGAGGGAGCAGTACTTC
D gene: .; J gene: TRBJ2-5; V gene: TRBV6-6; clone size: .; CDR3 protein: CASSPISLSQETQYF; CDR3 DNA: TGTGCCAGCAGTCCTATTTCGCTTTCACAAGAGACCCAGTACTTC
D gene: TRBD2; J gene: TRBJ2-5; V gene: TRBV27; clone size: .; CDR3 protein: CASSLKSSGPRETQYF; CDR3 DNA: TGTGCCAGCAGTTTAAAGTCTAGCGGTCCTCGGGAGACCCAGTACTTC